This T cell receptor beta chain derives from a study of blood T cells in healthy people across ages. The CDR3 loop spans 15 amino acids. The junction had 5 bases not matched to a gene; V was cut back by 5 bases and J by 3 bases. Looked up from germline, CDR1 is SGHTA and CDR2 is FQGNSA. A second PCR of 7 to 11 cycles used a sample-barcoded 5' primer and a J-beta primer mix. TCRdb redid the calling of the 5' RACE reads with MiXCR, one entry per CDR3 protein. The sample has 1.5 million to 2 million distinct CDR3 sequences, 28% seen once. J is TRBJ1-4 and V is TRBV7-2, with 8 positions matching TRBD1. The sequenced material came from blood. The TCR sequence derives from a woman under 40 in good health. The CDR3 region has the DNA TGTGCCAGCAGCGGCCGGACAGGGTCTAATGAAAAACTGTTTTTT. Its translation: CASSGRTGSNEKLFF.